The next 25 T cell receptor beta chains were all read from a single sample in a study of blood T cells in healthy people across ages. Using a J-beta primer mix together with a sample-barcoded 5' primer, a second PCR was run for about 7 to 12 cycles. TCRdb reanalysed the 5' RACE reads using MiXCR and keeps one entry per CDR3 protein. The profile shows 1.5 million to 2 million distinct CDR3 sequences, around 50% of them singletons. The sample consisted of blood. All receptors come from a woman in her forties in good health.

The V call is TRBV5-1, the J call TRBJ2-3; TRBD2 agrees at 11 bases. Germline CDR1 is SGHRS and CDR2 is YFSETQ. V dropped 4 bases and J dropped 0; count of bases not matched to a gene: 10. CDR3 length equals 18 residues. The CDR3 region is CASSAGTSGVSSTDTQYF. The CDR3, as DNA: TGCGCCAGCAGCGCGGGGACTAGCGGAGTTTCTAGCACAGATACGCAGTATTTT.

This clonotype has only a few counts. This chain links TRBV4-3 with TRBJ2-3; perhaps TRBD1 as D (5 bases). V was cut by 4 bases and J by 9 bases, with 11 bases left in between. Germline CDR1 and CDR2: LGHNA and YSLEER. This CDR3 is 12 amino acids long. CDR3 in DNA: TGCGCCAGCAGCCGGAATACAGGAACGCAGTATTTT. Translating gives CASSRNTGTQYF.

The V gene is TRBV14, the J gene TRBJ2-1, with D tentatively TRBD2 (5 bases). Germline V gives CDR1 SGHDN, CDR2 FVKESK. The CDR3 is 18 amino acids. V was shortened by 8 bases and J by 0 bases, with 23 bases between the two germline ends. CDR3 residues: CASPPRELLFSSYNEQFF. The CDR3 bases are TGTGCCAGCCCTCCCCGGGAACTATTATTTAGCTCCTACAATGAGCAGTTCTTC.

In its sample, this clonotype was seen a few times. The chain recombines TRBV4-2 with TRBJ2-5; 7 positions match TRBD2. The CDR3 sequence is 17 residues long. The germline V gene has CDR1 LGHNA and CDR2 YNFKEQ. V was pared by 0 bases and J by 2 bases, with 9 bases of the junction left unmatched. The CDR3 DNA sequence: TGTGCCAGCAGCCAAGATCGTTTAGCGGGTAAACAAGAGACCCAGTACTTC. Translation gives CASSQDRLAGKQETQYF.

DNA for the CDR3: TGCAGTGCTAAACGGTCCAACCTAGCCAAAAACATTCAGTACTTC. Translating it yields CSAKRSNLAKNIQYF. V is TRBV20-1 and J is TRBJ2-4; the D is unclear. The CDR3 contains 15 residues. Germline CDR1 is DFQATT and CDR2 is SNEGSKA (reference sequence). The germline V and J ends were trimmed by 4 bases and 0 bases, with 13 bases remaining between them.

The CDR3 sequence is CASKPWDGQETQYF. In DNA, the CDR3 is TGTGCCAGCAAACCATGGGACGGACAAGAGACCCAGTACTTC. The chain recombines TRBV6-6 with TRBJ2-5; the D call may be TRBD1 or TRBD2 (5 bases each). V lost 7 bases to trimming and J lost 2 bases, with 14 bases between them. Germline CDR1 reads MNHNY; CDR2 reads SVGAGI (reference sequence). The CDR3 consists of 14 residues.

The V and J genes are TRBV28 and TRBJ1-5; no clear D gene. The length of the CDR3 is 12 residues. The germline V and J ends were trimmed by 4 bases and 10 bases, with 11 bases remaining between them. CDR1 is MDHEN and CDR2 is SYDVKM in the germline V gene. The CDR3 protein is CASSSTYPPQHF. The CDR3 nucleotides read TGTGCCAGCAGTTCCACCTACCCTCCCCAGCATTTT.

This clonotype was counted a few times. The chain has TRBV3-1 and TRBJ2-6, with TRBD1 matching 7 bases. With 0 bases clipped from V and 0 bases from J, the junction kept 11 bases outside the gene matches. The CDR3 sequence is 20 residues long. Per germline, CDR1 LGHDT and CDR2 YNNKEL (reference sequence). The CDR3 region is CASSQDLYQGVASGANVLTF. DNA of the CDR3: TGTGCCAGCAGCCAAGATCTCTACCAGGGGGTGGCCTCTGGGGCCAACGTCCTGACTTTC.

This clonotype showed up just a few times. This chain connects TRBV27 to TRBJ2-5; the D gene is possibly TRBD1 (6 bases). The J call is uncertain, as TRBJ2-7 better fits the DNA end. The V gene's germline CDR1 is MNHEY and CDR2 SMNVEV (reference sequence). CDR3 size: 14 residues. The CDR3 nucleotides are TGTGCCAGCAGTTGGAACAGGGCCTCCTACGAGCAGTACTTC. Protein product: CASSWNRASYEQYF.

This clonotype has a handful of counts. The chain employs TRBV20-1 and TRBJ2-7, with 7 positions matching TRBD1. The CDR3 spans 13 residues. Germline-derived CDR1 and CDR2 are DFQATT and SNEGSKA (reference sequence). The trim removed 1 base at V and 5 bases at J, leaving 5 bases unmatched. In DNA, the CDR3 is TGCAGTGCTAGAGGGGACAGAGTGGACGAGCAGTACTTC. Protein sequence: CSARGDRVDEQYF.

The table lists this clonotype with a few counts. The V and J genes are TRBV7-2 and TRBJ2-7; D possibly corresponds to TRBD1 (6 bases). Germline lookup yields CDR1 SGHTA and CDR2 FQGNSA. This CDR3 spans 15 amino acids. V gave up 5 bases and J gave up 2 bases, with 16 bases separating them. CDR3 coding DNA: TGTGCCAGCAGCCCCGGGCCCGGACAGCCCTACGAGCAGTACTTC. Residues: CASSPGPGQPYEQYF. The full variable domain, completed using reference TRBV7-2 and TRBJ2-7, is GAGVSQSPSNKVTEKGKDVELRCDPISGHTALYWYRQSLGQGLEFLIYFQGNSAPDKSGLPSDRFSAERTGGSVSTLTIQRTQQEDSAVYLCASSPGPGQPYEQYFGPGTRLTVT.

As DNA, the CDR3 is TGCAGCGTAACCAAGGGGGCGGCTAATGAAAAACTGTTTTTT. This translates into CSVTKGAANEKLFF. This sequence joins TRBV29-1 and TRBJ1-4; TRBD1 agrees at 7 bases. This CDR3 contains 14 residues. V trimming: 6 bases; J trimming: 3 bases; junction bases outside the gene matches: 7. Germline CDR1 is SQVTM and CDR2 is ANQGSEA.

V gene TRBV29-1 combines with J gene TRBJ2-3; 8 bases are shared with TRBD2. The J segment lost 5 bases and the V segment lost 3 bases, leaving 10 bases of the junction unmatched. The CDR3 covers 15 residues. Germline values: CDR1 SQVTM, CDR2 ANQGSEA. Here the CDR3 DNA reads TGCAGCGTTGATTTGTTCGCGGGAGGCGGAGATACGCAGTATTTT. It specifies CSVDLFAGGGDTQYF.

The V and J genes are TRBV7-9 and TRBJ1-2; D is possibly TRBD1 (6 bases). The CDR3 contains 17 residues. Germline-derived CDR1 and CDR2 are SEHNR and FQNEAQ (reference sequence). V shed 1 base and J shed 6 bases, with 21 bases lying between them. In DNA, the CDR3 is TGTGCCAGCAGCTTAGTCGGTTGGGGGGCCGCCTCGGATGGCTACACCTTC. Its translation is CASSLVGWGAASDGYTF.

The chain links TRBV27 to TRBJ2-7; 8 bases line up with TRBD2. The J call may be wrong; the DNA end is better matched by TRBJ2-5. The CDR3 extends over 16 amino acids. Germline-derived CDR1 and CDR2 are MNHEY and SMNVEV (reference sequence). In DNA, the CDR3 is TGTGCCAGCAGCCCGGGAGGGGGGGCCTTCGAAAAGACCCAGTACTTC. Amino acid sequence: CASSPGGGAFEKTQYF.

The chain joins TRBV28 to TRBJ2-5; TRBD1 agrees at 7 bases. The germline V gene has CDR1 MDHEN and CDR2 SYDVKM. The CDR3 runs 20 residues. J gave up 2 bases and V 10 bases, and 28 bases lay outside the gene matches. For the CDR3, the DNA is TGTGCCATCCAGAGTTTCGTGGGACAGCCATCTTTCAGGAGGCAAGAGACCCAGTACTTC. Translated, it gives CAIQSFVGQPSFRRQETQYF.

This clonotype was observed a handful of times. V gene TRBV5-5 combines with J gene TRBJ2-7; D is unclear. CDR1 and CDR2 from the germline V gene are SGHKS and YYEKEE (reference sequence). This CDR3 has 14 residues. V gave up 4 bases and J gave up 2 bases, with 13 bases separating them. CDR3 coding DNA: TGTGCCAGCAGCCCCCTTGAGTTTACCTACGAGCAGTACTTC. It is translated as CASSPLEFTYEQYF.

The rearrangement links TRBV6-4 to TRBJ2-4, with 9 bases identical to TRBD2. From germline, CDR1 is MRHNA and CDR2 SNTAGT. V dropped 4 bases and J dropped 4; count of bases not matched to a gene: 11. The CDR3 is 17 amino acids. The CDR3 DNA follows: TGTGCCAGCAGTGGGAGGGACTCTACTAGCGGGAAAAACATTCAGTACTTC. It is translated as CASSGRDSTSGKNIQYF.

The chain recombines TRBV12-5 with TRBJ2-1; D is unresolved. CDR3 length: 14 amino acids. V was trimmed by 5 bases and J by 3 bases, leaving 11 bases between them. CDR1 LGHNT and CDR2 FRNRAP come from the germline V gene. The CDR3 sequence: CASGVDRFYNEQFF. DNA of the CDR3: TGTGCTAGTGGTGTGGACCGCTTCTACAATGAGCAGTTCTTC.

CDR3 protein: CATSPGEGGHNSPLHF. The CDR3 nucleotides are TGTGCCACCAGTCCCGGGGAAGGGGGCCATAATTCACCCCTCCACTTT. V is TRBV24-1 and J is TRBJ1-6; TRBD1 agrees at 7 bases. The ends lost 6 bases at V and 5 bases at J; junction bases unmatched: 9. The CDR3 covers 16 residues. Germline CDR1 and CDR2: KGHDR and SFDVKD.

The table lists this clonotype with many counts. This chain connects TRBV5-1 to TRBJ1-2; D uncertain. Trimming left V 0 bases short and J 6 bases short, with 9 bases between. Germline values: CDR1 SGHRS, CDR2 YFSETQ. This CDR3 has 13 amino acids. The CDR3 protein is CASSLEGVDGYTF. The CDR3 nucleotides are TGCGCCAGCAGCTTGGAGGGTGTCGATGGCTACACCTTC.

This clonotype was seen a handful of times. This rearrangement joins TRBV6-2 or TRBV6-3 to TRBJ2-1; tentative D call: TRBD1 (5 bases). V lost 3 bases to trimming and J lost 10 bases, with 13 bases between them. The CDR3 runs 13 residues. Per germline, CDR1 MNHEY and CDR2 SVGEGT. The CDR3 is CASSYSTNREQFF. CDR3 coding DNA: TGTGCCAGCAGTTATTCGACCAACAGGGAGCAGTTCTTC.

This clonotype was seen a few times. The gene calls are TRBV13 and TRBJ2-4; D unresolved. There are 15 residues in the CDR3. V lost 2 bases, J lost 0 bases, and 8 bases lay in between. Germline CDR1 is PRHDT and CDR2 is FYEKMQ (reference sequence). CDR3 nucleotides: TGTGCCAGCAGCTTATGGCGGCTAGCCAAAAACATTCAGTACTTC. Translation gives CASSLWRLAKNIQYF. The variable domain in full, completed from reference TRBV13 and TRBJ2-4, reads AAGVIQSPRHLIKEKRETATLKCYPIPRHDTVYWYQQGPGQDPQFLISFYEKMQSDKGSIPDRFSAQQFSDYHSELNMSSLELGDSALYFCASSLWRLAKNIQYFGAGTRLSVL.

This rearrangement joins TRBV3-1 to TRBJ2-5, with 7 nucleotides matching TRBD2. The CDR3 totals 15 residues. Trimming at V came to 0 bases and at J to 5 bases, leaving 6 bases not matched to a gene. From germline, CDR1 is LGHDT and CDR2 YNNKEL (reference sequence). CDR3 region: CASSQDPGLLETQYF. CDR3 bases: TGTGCCAGCAGCCAAGATCCGGGACTACTGGAGACCCAGTACTTC.

This clonotype was observed a handful of times. As DNA, the CDR3 is TGTGCCAGCAGGGAACAGGGTAGAGCTGGGGCCAACGTCCTGACTTTC. It specifies CASREQGRAGANVLTF. The genes are TRBV6-1 and TRBJ2-6, with D maybe TRBD1 (6 bases). The CDR3 spans 16 residues. Germline loops: CDR1 MNHNS, CDR2 SASEGT. The V end lost 6 bases, the J end lost 2 bases, and 14 bases lay between the germline ends.